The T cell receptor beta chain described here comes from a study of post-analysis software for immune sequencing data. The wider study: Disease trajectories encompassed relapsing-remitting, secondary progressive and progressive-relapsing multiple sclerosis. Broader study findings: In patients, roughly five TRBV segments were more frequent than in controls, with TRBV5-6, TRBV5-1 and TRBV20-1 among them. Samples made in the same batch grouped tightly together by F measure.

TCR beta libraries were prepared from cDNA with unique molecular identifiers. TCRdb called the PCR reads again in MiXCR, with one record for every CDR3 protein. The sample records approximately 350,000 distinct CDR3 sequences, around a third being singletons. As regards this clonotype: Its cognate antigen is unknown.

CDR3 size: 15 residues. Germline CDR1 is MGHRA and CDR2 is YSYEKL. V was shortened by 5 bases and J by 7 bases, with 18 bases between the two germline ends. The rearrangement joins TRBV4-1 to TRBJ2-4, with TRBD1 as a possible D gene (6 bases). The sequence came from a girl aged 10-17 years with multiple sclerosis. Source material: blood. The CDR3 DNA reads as TGCGCCAGCAGCTCCTTAGGCCTGAGGGGGAACATTCAGTACTTC. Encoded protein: CASSSLGLRGNIQYF.